This TCR beta chain appears in the sequencing data of a study of identifying expanded T cells in peripheral blood. Study findings and constraints: Over about two and four weeks, about 15 and 19 clones changed, versus approximately 1.1 between replicates.

This clone was detected only once. Its specificity is unknown. Sequencing was performed with immunoSEQ multiplex PCR; in TCRdb, only in-frame clones are kept and a portion is missing. The data show 70,000 to 100,000 clones, about 88% seen once. Sample: blood. The clonotype was recovered from a person aged 18 to 75 in good health.

As DNA, the CDR3 is TGTGCCAGCAGGGGACAGGGGGCCTATAATTCACCCCTCCACTTT. Its translation is CASRGQGAYNSPLHF. The J gene is TRBJ1-6, the V gene TRBV6-5, with TRBD1 identical over 11 bases. This CDR3 comprises 15 residues. Germline V CDR1 and CDR2: MNHEY, SVGAGI. With V trimmed by 6 bases and J by 2 bases, 0 bases remained unmatched.